This paragraph reports one T cell receptor (beta chain). V was pared by 1 base and J by 2 bases, with 13 bases between. This CDR3 comprises 16 residues. CDR1 is SGHAT, CDR2 FQNNGV, per germline. These data belong to a study of cytomegalovirus exposure and HLA in healthy donors. At the level of the study: Earlier, 100 million or so unique TCR beta sequences were recovered from 170 million or so T cells by an analysis.

Vbeta (60) and Jbeta (13) primers were used in the PCR. Clones were read by immunoSEQ multiplex PCR, and TCRdb kept only the in-frame ones, dropping some. The data show fewer than 200,000 clones, with around 63% seen just once and approximately 4.5% held by the top ten. This clonotype was sampled from a woman aged 18 to 35 in good health and CMV-seropositive. V is TRBV11-2 and J is TRBJ2-3; TRBD2 is a possible D gene (5 bases). Sequencing input: PBMCs. CDR3: CASSLVGQEDTDTQYF. CDR3 nucleotide sequence: TGTGCCAGCAGCTTAGTCGGTCAGGAGGACACAGATACGCAGTATTTT.